A selection of T cell receptor beta chains follows, all from one sample in a study of shared clonotypes between healthy human individuals. The method was immunoSEQ multiplex PCR; TCRdb's version includes in-frame clones alone and lacks a portion of them. The table lists millions of clones, 85% to 95% of them singletons. What was sequenced was naive CD4+ T cells sorted from blood. These receptors were taken from a man younger than 35 in good health. Both conserved end residues are part of each CDR3. A D gene is named only where the DNA matches it firmly. Only part of the rows carry a size: once, few, many, or a class if the clone is expanded.

D gene	V gene	J gene	clone size	CDR3 DNA	CDR3 protein
-	TRBV5-4	TRBJ2-5	-	TGTGCCAGCAGAGAAGGACGGCAAGAGACCCAGTACTTC	CASREGRQETQYF
TRBD1	TRBV6-6	TRBJ1-2	-	TGTGCCAGCAGGCGTACCGGGACAGGGTTAGGAGGCTACACCTTC	CASRRTGTGLGGYTF
-	TRBV2	TRBJ1-1	-	TGTGCCAGCAAGGAGTCGGCGGGACAAGGGCTACAGGTGGGTGAAGCTTTCTTT	CASKESAGQGLQVGEAFF
-	TRBV7-2	TRBJ2-2	-	TGTGCCAGCAGCTTGCCCCCCGGGGAGCTGTTTTTT	CASSLPPGELFF
-	TRBV10-3	TRBJ2-5	-	TGTGCCATCAGTCCTGGACTACTCCAAGAGACCCAGTACTTC	CAISPGLLQETQYF
-	TRBV2	TRBJ2-7	-	TGTGCCAGCAGAGACCGGACTACTGCCTACGAGCAGTACTTC	CASRDRTTAYEQYF
TRBD1	TRBV5-4	TRBJ2-2	once	TGTGCCAGCAGCCCCCGCACGGGACAGGGTCGCACCGGGGAGCTGTTTTTT	CASSPRTGQGRTGELFF
TRBD1	TRBV11-2	TRBJ2-7	-	TGTGCCAGCAGCCTCTGGGACAGGACCTACGAGCAGTACTTC	CASSLWDRTYEQYF
-	TRBV5-4	TRBJ2-3	-	TGTGCCAGCAGCTTGGATGTGACAGGAAGCACAGATACGCAGTATTTT	CASSLDVTGSTDTQYF
TRBD1	TRBV28	TRBJ2-7	-	TGTGCCAGCAGTCCGCCGGGACAGGGGTATTCCTACGAGCAGTACTTC	CASSPPGQGYSYEQYF
TRBD1	TRBV18	TRBJ2-2	-	TGTGCCAGCTCACCAGAGGACAGGCGGACCGGGGAGCTGTTTTTT	CASSPEDRRTGELFF
-	TRBV30	TRBJ2-3	-	TGTGCCTGGACCGCGGGGATGGGGCCCCAGGATACGCAGTATTTT	CAWTAGMGPQDTQYF
-	TRBV10-3	TRBJ2-7	-	TGTGCCATCAGTGAGGGGGCTATAGGGTCATCCTACGAGCAGTACTTC	CAISEGAIGSSYEQYF
-	TRBV6-1	TRBJ2-1	-	TGTGCCAGCACGAGGATATACAATGAGCAGTTCTTC	CASTRIYNEQFF
TRBD1	TRBV7-9	TRBJ2-5	once	TGTGCCAGCAGCTTGGACAGGGTGGGAGAGACCCAGTACTTC	CASSLDRVGETQYF
-	TRBV28	TRBJ2-6	-	TGTGCCAGCATCCAGGCCTCTGGGGCCAACGTCCTGACTTTC	CASIQASGANVLTF